This T cell receptor (beta chain) was sequenced during a study of regulatory T cells in long-lasting Graves disease. In this sample, this clonotype turned up many times. Both iRepertoire HTBI primers and Arm-PCR of CDR3 regions were used to build the TCR beta libraries. MiXCR, applied by TCRdb to the multiplex PCR reads, yields one record per CDR3 protein. Among under 300,000 distinct CDR3 sequences listed, around 18% were seen once. V shed 0 bases and J shed 12 bases, with 19 bases lying between them. Germline assignment: CDR1 LNHDA and CDR2 SQIVND (reference sequence). This CDR3 region has 15 residues. This sample's time point: newly diagnosed GD, antithyroid drugs for less than 3 months. There was RNA extracted from PBMCs, and the TCR library was made from it. American Thyroid Association guidelines served as the basis for diagnosing Graves' disease.

This clonotype was obtained from a female donor with Graves disease. The source was peripheral blood mononuclear cells (PBMCs), collected at new diagnosis, from a patient treated with antithyroid drugs. The J gene is TRBJ2-3, the V gene TRBV19; D assignment may be TRBD1 or TRBD2 (6 bases each). Written as DNA, the CDR3 is TGTGCCAGTAGTATAGATGGGGGGCAGGGAGTAGACCAGTATTTT. Translating it yields CASSIDGGQGVDQYF.